The clone carrying this T cell receptor (beta chain) has more than one count but fewer than ten. These data come from a study of T cell changes during pregnancy in multiple sclerosis. Germline assignment: CDR1 SGDLS and CDR2 YYNGEE. Trimming removed 4 bases from V and 8 bases from J, with 15 bases in between. The CDR3 has 13 residues. The table came from immunoSEQ multiplex PCR; TCRdb's copy has only in-frame clones and leaves some out. The repertoire holds around 77,000 clones, with 91% as singletons. The clonotype was recovered from a female donor in good health, enrolled as a control in a pregnancy study. The source was peripheral blood, collected in the third trimester of pregnancy. This sequence joins TRBV9 and TRBJ1-2; D might be TRBD1 (5 bases). This chain's CDR3 is CASSSQPGGGYTF. In nucleotides, the CDR3 is TGTGCCAGCAGCTCCCAGCCGGGGGGGGGCTACACCTTC.